The clone carrying this TCR beta chain was picked up a small number of times. The CDR3 is made up of 12 amino acids. V was trimmed by 2 bases and J by 5 bases, leaving 6 bases between them. Germline CDR1 and CDR2: MNHEY and SVGAGI. This entry is derived from a study of blood T cells in healthy people across ages. Alongside a J-beta primer mix, a sample-barcoded 5' primer served in a second PCR lasting roughly 6 to 11 cycles. TCRdb called the 5' RACE reads again in MiXCR, with one record for every CDR3 protein. The repertoire holds hundreds of thousands of distinct CDR3 sequences, with approximately 30% as singletons.

The chain links TRBV6-5 to TRBJ2-5; the D is unclear. This TCR was sampled from a woman older than 75 in good health. The material sequenced was blood. This chain's CDR3 is CASSYNGETQYF. In nucleotides, the CDR3 is TGTGCCAGCAGTTACAACGGGGAGACCCAGTACTTC.